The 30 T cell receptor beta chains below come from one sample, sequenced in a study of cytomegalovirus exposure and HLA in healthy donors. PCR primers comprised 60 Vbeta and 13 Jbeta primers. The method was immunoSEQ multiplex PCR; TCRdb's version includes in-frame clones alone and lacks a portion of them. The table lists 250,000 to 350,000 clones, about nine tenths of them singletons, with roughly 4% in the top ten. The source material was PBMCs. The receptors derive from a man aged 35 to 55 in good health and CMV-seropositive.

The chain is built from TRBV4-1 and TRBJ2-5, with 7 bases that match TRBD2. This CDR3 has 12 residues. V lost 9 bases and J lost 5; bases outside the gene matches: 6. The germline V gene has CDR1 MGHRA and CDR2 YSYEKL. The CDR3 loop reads CASATGGETQYF. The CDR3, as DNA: TGCGCCAGTGCCACCGGGGGGGAGACCCAGTACTTC.

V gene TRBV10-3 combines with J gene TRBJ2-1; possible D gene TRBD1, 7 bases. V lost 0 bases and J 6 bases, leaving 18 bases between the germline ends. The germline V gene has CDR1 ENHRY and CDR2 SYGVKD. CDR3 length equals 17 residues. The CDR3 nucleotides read TGTGCCATCAGTGAGTCAGGGCGGGACAGTTTAATCAATGAGCAGTTCTTC. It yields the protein CAISESGRDSLINEQFF.

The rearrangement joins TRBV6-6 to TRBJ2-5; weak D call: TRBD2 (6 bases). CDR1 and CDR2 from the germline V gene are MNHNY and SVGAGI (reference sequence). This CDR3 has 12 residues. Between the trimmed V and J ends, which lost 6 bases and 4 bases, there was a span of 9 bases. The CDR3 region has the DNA TGTGCCAGCAGAGGAGGGGTAGAGACCCAGTACTTC. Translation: CASRGGVETQYF.

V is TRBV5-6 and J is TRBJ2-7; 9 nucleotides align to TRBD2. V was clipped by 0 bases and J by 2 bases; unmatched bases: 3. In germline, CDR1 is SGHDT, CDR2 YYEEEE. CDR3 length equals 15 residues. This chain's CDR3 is CASSLVRLAAYEQYF. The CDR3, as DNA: TGTGCCAGCAGCTTGGTTCGACTAGCGGCCTACGAGCAGTACTTC. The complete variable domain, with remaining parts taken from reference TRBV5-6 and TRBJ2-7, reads DAGVTQSPTHLIKTRGQQVTLRCSPKSGHDTVSWYQQALGQGPQFIFQYYEEEERQRGNFPDRFSGHQFPNYSSELNVNALLLGDSALYLCASSLVRLAAYEQYFGPGTRLTVT.

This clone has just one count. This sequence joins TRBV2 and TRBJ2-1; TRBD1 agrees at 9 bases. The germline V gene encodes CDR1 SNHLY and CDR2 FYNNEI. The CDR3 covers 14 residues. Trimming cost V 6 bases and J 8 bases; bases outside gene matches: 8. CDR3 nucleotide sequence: TGTGCCAGCAGCGGACAGGGGTGGGGCGATGAGCAGTTCTTC. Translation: CASSGQGWGDEQFF.

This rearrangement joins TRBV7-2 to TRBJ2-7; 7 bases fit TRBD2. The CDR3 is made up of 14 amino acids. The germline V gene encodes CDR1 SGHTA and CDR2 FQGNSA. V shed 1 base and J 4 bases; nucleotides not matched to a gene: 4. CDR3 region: CASSLGAGVYEQYF. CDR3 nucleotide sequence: TGTGCCAGCAGCTTAGGGGCGGGAGTGTACGAGCAGTACTTC.

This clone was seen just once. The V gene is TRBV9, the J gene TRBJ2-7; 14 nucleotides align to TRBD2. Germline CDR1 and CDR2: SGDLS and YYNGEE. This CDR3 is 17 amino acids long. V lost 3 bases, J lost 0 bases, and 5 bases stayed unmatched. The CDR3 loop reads CASSAGTSGRFSYEQYF. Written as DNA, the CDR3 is TGTGCCAGCAGCGCCGGGACTAGCGGGAGATTCTCCTACGAGCAGTACTTC.

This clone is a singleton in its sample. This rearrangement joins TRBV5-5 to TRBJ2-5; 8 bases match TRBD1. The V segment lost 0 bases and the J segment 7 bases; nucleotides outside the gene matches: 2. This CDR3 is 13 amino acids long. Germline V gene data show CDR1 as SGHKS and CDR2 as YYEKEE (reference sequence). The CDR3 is CASSLEQGGTQYF. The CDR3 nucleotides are TGTGCCAGCAGCTTGGAACAGGGGGGGACCCAGTACTTC.

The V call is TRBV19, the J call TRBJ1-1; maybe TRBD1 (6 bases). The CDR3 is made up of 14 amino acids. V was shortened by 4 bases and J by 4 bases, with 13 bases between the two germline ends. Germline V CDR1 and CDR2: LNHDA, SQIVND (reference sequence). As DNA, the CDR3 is TGTGCCAGTAGTAGTGCAGGGGCTGGCACTGAAGCTTTCTTT. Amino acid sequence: CASSSAGAGTEAFF. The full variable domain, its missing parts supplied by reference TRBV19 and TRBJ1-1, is DGGITQSPKYLFRKEGQNVTLSCEQNLNHDAMYWYRQDPGQGLRLIYYSQIVNDFQKGDIAEGYSVSREKKESFPLTVTSAQKNPTAFYLCASSSAGAGTEAFFGQGTRLTVV.

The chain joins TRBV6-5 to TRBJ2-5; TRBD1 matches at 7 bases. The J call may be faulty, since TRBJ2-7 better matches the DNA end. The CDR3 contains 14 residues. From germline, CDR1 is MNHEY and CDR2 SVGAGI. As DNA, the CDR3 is TGTGCCAGCAGCCCCGGGACAGCTTCCTACGAGCAGTACTTC. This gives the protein CASSPGTASYEQYF.

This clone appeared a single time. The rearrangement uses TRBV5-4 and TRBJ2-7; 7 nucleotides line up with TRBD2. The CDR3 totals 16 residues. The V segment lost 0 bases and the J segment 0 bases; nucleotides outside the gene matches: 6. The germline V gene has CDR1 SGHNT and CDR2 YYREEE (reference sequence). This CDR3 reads CASSLDPGGISYEQYF. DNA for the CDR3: TGTGCCAGCAGCTTGGACCCCGGGGGGATCTCCTACGAGCAGTACTTC.

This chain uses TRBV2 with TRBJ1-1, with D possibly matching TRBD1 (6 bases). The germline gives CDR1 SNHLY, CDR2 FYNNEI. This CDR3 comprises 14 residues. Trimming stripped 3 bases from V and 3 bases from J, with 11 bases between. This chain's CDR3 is CASSESGVDTEAFF. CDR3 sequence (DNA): TGTGCCAGCAGTGAGTCAGGGGTCGACACTGAAGCTTTCTTT.

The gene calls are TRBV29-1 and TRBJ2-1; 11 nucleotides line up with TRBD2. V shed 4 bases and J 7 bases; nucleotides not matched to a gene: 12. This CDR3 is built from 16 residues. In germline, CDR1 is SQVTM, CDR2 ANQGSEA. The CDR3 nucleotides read TGCAGCGTTGTCCCGATTACTAGCGGGAGAGTTAATGAGCAGTTCTTC. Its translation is CSVVPITSGRVNEQFF.

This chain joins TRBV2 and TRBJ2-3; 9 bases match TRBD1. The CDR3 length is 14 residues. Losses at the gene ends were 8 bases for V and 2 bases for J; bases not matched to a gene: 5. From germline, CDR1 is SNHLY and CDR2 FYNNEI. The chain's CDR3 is CASLRQGDTDTQYF. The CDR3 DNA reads TGTGCCAGCTTGAGACAGGGGGACACAGATACGCAGTATTTT.

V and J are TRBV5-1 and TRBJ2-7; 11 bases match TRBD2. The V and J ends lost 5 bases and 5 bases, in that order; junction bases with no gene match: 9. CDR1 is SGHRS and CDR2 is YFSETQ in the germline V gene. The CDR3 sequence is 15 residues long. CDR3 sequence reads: CASRTTSGSLDEQYF. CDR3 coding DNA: TGCGCCAGCAGAACAACTAGCGGGAGTCTCGACGAGCAGTACTTC.

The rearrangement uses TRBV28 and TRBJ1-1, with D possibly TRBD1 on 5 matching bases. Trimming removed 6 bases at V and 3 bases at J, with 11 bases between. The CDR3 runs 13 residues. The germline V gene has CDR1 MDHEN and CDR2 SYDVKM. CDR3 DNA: TGTGCCAGCAGCGACAGTGCGTACACTGAAGCTTTCTTT. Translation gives CASSDSAYTEAFF.

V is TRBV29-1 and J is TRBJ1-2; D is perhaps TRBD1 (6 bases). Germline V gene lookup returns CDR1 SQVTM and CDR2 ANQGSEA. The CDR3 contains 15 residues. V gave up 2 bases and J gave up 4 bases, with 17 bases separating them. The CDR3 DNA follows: TGCAGCGTTGAAAGCGTCGGACAGCAAACCTATGGCTACACCTTC. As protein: CSVESVGQQTYGYTF.

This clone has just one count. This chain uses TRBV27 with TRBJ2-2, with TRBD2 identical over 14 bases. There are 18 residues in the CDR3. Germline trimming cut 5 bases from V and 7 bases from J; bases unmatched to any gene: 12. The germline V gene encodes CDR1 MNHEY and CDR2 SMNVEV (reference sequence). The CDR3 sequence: CASSAYLGLAGEHGELFF. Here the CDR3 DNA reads TGTGCCAGCAGTGCCTACTTGGGACTAGCGGGAGAACACGGGGAGCTGTTTTTT.

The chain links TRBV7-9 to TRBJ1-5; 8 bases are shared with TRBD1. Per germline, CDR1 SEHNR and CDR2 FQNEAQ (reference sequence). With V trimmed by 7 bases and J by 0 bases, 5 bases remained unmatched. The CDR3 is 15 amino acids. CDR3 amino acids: CASTRTGLSNQPQHF. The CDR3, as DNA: TGTGCCAGCACTAGGACAGGGCTTAGCAATCAGCCCCAGCATTTT.

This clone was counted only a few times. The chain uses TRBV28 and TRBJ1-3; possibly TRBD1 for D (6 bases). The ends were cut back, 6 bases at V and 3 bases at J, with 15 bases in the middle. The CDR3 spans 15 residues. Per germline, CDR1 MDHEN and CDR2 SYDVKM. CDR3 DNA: TGTGCCAGCAGGCCGGGAGGGGGACTTGGAAACACCATATATTTT. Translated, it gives CASRPGGGLGNTIYF.

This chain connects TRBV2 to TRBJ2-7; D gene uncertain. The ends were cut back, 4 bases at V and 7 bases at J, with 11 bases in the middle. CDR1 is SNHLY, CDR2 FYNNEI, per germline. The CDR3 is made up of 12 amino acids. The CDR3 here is CASSGQSSEQYF. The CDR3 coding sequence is TGTGCCAGCAGTGGGCAATCCTCGGAGCAGTACTTC.

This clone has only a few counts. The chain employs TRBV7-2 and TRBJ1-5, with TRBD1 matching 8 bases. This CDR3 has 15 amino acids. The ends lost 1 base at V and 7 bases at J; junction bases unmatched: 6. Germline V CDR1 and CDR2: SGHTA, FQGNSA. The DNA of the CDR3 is TGTGCCAGCAGCTTAGTACAGGGGGGGGCGCAGCCCCAGCATTTT. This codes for CASSLVQGGAQPQHF.

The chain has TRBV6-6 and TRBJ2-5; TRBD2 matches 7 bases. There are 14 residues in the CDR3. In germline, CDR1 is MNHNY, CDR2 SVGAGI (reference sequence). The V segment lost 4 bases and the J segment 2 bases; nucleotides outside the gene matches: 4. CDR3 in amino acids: CASSFSSGQETQYF. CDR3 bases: TGTGCCAGCAGTTTTTCTAGCGGACAAGAGACCCAGTACTTC.

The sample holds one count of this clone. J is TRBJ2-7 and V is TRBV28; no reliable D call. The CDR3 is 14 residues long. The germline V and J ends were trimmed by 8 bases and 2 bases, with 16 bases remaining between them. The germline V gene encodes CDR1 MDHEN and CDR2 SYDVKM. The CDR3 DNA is TGTGCCAGCGGCCCGACGGGTCGACCCTACGAGCAGTACTTC. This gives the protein CASGPTGRPYEQYF.

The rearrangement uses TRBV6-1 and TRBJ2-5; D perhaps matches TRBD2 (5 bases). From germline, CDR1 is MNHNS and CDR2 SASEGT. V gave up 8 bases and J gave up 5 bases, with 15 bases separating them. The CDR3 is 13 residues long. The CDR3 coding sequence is TGTGCCAGCTCGATGGGTGGCGGGGAGACCCAGTACTTC. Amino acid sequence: CASSMGGGETQYF.

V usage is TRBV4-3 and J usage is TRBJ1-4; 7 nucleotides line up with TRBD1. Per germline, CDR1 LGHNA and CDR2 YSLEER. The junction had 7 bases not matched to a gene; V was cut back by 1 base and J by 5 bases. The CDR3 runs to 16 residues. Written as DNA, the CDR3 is TGCGCCAGCAGCCAAGGAACGGGACAGAAGAATGAAAAACTGTTTTTT. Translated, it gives CASSQGTGQKNEKLFF.

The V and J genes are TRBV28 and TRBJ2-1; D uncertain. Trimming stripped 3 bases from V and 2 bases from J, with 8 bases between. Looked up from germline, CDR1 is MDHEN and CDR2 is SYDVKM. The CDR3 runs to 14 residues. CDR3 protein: CASSLSRTYNEQFF. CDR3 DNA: TGTGCCAGCAGTTTGAGCCGTACCTACAATGAGCAGTTCTTC.

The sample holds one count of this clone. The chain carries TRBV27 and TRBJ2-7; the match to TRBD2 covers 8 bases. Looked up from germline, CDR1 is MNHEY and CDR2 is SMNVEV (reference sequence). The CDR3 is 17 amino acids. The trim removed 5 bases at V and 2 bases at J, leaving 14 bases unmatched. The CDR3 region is CASSPPRYSGSTYEQYF. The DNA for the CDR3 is TGTGCCAGCAGTCCCCCCCGGTACAGCGGGAGTACCTACGAGCAGTACTTC.

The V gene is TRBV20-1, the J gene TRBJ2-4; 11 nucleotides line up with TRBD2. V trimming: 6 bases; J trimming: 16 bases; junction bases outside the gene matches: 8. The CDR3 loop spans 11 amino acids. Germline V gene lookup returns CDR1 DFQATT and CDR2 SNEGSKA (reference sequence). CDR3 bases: TGCAGTGCCCCGACTAGCGGGATCAATTACTTC. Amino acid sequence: CSAPTSGINYF.

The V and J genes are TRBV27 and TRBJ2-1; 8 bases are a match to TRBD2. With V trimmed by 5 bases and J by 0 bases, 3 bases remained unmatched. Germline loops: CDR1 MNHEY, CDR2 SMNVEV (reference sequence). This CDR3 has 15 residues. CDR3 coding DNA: TGTGCCAGCAGTCGGAGCGGGGGCTCCTACAATGAGCAGTTCTTC. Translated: CASSRSGGSYNEQFF.